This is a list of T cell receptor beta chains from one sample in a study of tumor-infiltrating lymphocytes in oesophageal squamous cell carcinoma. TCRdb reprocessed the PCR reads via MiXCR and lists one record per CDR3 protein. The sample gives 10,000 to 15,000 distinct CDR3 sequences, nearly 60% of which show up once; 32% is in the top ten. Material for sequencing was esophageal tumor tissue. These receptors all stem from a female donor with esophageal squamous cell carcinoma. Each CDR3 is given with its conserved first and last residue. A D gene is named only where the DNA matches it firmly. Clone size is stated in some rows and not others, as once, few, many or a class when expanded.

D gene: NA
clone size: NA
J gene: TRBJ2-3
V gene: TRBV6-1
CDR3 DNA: TGTGCCAGCAGTCTCCCTGGGCGGGCGGATACGCAGTATTTT
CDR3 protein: CASSLPGRADTQYF

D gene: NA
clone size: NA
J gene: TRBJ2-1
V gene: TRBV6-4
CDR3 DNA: TGTGCCAGCAGACCTTTCCGGGACATGAATGAGCAGTTCTTC
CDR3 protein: CASRPFRDMNEQFF

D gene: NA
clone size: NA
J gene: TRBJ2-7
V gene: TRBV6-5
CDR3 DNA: TGTGCCAGCAGTGAACAGGGTAACTTATACGAGCAGTACTTC
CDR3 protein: CASSEQGNLYEQYF

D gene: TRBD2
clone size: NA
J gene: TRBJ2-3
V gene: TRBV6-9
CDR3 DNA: TGTGCCAGCAGCGGTAGCGGGAGATTAGATACGCAGTATTTT
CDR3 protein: CASSGSGRLDTQYF

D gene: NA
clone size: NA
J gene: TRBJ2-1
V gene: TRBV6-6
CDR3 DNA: TGTGCCTTACTAGTTTTCAATGAGCAGTTCTTC
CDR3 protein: CALLVFNEQFF

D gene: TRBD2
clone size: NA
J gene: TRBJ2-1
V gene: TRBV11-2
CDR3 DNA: TGTGCCAGCAGCTTAGGGGGGCGACTAGCGGGAGGCACCAATGAGCAGTTCTTC
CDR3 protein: CASSLGGRLAGGTNEQFF

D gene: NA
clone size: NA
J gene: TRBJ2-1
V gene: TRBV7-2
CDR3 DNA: TGTGCCAGCAGCTTACTAGGGCACGGCGGGTACAATGAGCAGTTCTTC
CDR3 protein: CASSLLGHGGYNEQFF

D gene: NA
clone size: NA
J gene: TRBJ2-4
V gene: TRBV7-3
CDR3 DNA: TGTGCCAGCAGCCCCCTTTTGTGGGGGGGCTTGGATACGCAGTACTTC
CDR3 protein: CASSPLLWGGLDTQYF

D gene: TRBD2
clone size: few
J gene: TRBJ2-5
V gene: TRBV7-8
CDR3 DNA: TGTGCCAGCAGCGAGAGGACTAGCTACCCCACGGAGACCCAGTACTTC
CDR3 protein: CASSERTSYPTETQYF

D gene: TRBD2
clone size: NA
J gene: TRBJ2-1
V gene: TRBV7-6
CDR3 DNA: TGTGCCAGCAGCCAACTAGCGGGGAGCTCCTACGAGCAGTTCTTC
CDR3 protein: CASSQLAGSSYEQFF

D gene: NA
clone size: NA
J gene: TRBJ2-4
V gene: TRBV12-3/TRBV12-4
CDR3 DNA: TGTGCCAGCAGTTTATCAGTATCCATTCAGTACTTC
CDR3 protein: CASSLSVSIQYF

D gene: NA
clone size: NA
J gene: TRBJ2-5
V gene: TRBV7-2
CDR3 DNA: TGTGCCAGCAGCTTAGGGGGCCGTGACCAAGAGACCCAGTACTTC
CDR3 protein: CASSLGGRDQETQYF

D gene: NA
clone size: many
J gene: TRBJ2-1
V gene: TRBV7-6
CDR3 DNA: TGTGCCAGCAGCGGACGGCAGGGGAGGTACAATGAGCAGTTCTTC
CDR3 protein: CASSGRQGRYNEQFF

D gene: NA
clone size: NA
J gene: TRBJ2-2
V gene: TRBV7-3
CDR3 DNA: TGTGCCAGCAGACAGAACACCGGGGAGCTGTTTTTT
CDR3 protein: CASRQNTGELFF

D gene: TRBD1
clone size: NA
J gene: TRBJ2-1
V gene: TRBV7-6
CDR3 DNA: TGTGCCAGCAGGGAAGGGGGACAGACCTACAATGAGCAGTTCTTC
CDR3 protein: CASREGGQTYNEQFF

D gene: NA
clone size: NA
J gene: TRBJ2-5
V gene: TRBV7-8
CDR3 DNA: TGTGCCAGCAGCCCGATCTCGGGAGAGACCCAGTACTTC
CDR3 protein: CASSPISGETQYF

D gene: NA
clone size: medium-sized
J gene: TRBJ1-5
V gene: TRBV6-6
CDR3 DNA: TGTGCCAGCAGTTACGACCAGTATAGCAATCAGCCCCAGCATTTT
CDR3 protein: CASSYDQYSNQPQHF

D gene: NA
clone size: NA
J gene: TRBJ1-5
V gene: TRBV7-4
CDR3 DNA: TGTGCCAGCAGCTTAGGTACGACAGGTAATCAGCCCCAGCATTTT
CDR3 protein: CASSLGTTGNQPQHF

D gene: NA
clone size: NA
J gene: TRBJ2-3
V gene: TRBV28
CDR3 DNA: TGTGCCAGCAGTTTGGAGAACAGGCAAACAGATACGCAGTATTTT
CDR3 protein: CASSLENRQTDTQYF

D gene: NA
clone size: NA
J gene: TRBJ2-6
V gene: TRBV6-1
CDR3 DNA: TGTGCCAGCAGTCCTCTACTCTCTGGGGCCAACGTCCTGACTTTC
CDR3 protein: CASSPLLSGANVLTF

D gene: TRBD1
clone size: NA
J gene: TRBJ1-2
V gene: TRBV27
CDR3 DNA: TGTGCCAGCAGTCAAACCCGACAGGGGATACATGGCTACACCTTC
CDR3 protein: CASSQTRQGIHGYTF

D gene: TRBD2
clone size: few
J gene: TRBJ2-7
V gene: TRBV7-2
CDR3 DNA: TGTGCCAGCAGCTTAAACCCTAGCGGGAGTTACGAGCAGTACTTC
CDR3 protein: CASSLNPSGSYEQYF

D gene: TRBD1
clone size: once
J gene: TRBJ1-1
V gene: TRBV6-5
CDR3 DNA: TGTGCCAGCAGTTACGAGTACAGGGGGAACACTGAAGCTTTCTTT
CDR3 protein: CASSYEYRGNTEAFF

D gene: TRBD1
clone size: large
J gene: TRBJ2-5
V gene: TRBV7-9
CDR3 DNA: TGTGCCAGCAGCTTAGTGGGACAGAATCTCCAAGAGACCCAGTACTTC
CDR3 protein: CASSLVGQNLQETQYF

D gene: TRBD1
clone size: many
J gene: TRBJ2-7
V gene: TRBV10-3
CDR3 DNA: TGTGCCATCAGTGAGGCGGCAGGGGGCATTTACGAGCAGTACTTC
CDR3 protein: CAISEAAGGIYEQYF

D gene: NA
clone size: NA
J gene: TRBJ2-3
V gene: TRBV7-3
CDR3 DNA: TGTGCCAGCAGCTTAATTCCCACTAATACGCAGTATTTT
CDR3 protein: CASSLIPTNTQYF

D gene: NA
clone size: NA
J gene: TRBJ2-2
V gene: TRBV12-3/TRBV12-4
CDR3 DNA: TGTGCCAGCAGGAATGAATACAGGGTTTTTCTCACCGGGGAGCTGTTTTTT
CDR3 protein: CASRNEYRVFLTGELFF

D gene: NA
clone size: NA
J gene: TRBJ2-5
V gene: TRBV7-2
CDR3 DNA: TGTGCCAGCAGCTTGGGGCGGACTTCAGAGACCCAGTACTTC
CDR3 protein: CASSLGRTSETQYF

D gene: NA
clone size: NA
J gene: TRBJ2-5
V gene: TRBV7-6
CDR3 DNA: TGTGCCAGCAGCTTAGCTGGGGCGGGGGAGACCCAGTACTTC
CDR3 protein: CASSLAGAGETQYF

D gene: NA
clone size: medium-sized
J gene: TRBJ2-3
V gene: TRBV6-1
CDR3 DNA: TGTGCCAGCAGTTATGGGGGTGCAGATACGCAGTATTTT
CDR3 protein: CASSYGGADTQYF

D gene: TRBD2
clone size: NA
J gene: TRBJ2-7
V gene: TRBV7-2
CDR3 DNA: TGTGCCAGCAGCGGTTACGGGACTAGAGGCATAGAGCAGTACTTC
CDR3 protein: CASSGYGTRGIEQYF

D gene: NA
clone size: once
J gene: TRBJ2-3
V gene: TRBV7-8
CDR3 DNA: TGTGCCAGCAGCTTAGGCGGCACCAGCACAGATACGCAGTATTTT
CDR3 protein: CASSLGGTSTDTQYF

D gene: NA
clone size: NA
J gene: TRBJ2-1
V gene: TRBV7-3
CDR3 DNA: TGTGCCAGCTCCATCAGGGGCTCCTACAATGAGCAGTTCTTC
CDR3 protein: CASSIRGSYNEQFF

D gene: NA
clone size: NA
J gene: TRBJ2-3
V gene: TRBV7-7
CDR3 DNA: TGTGCTAGCAGCCCGACCACGACCGCAGATACGCAGTATTTT
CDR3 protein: CASSPTTTADTQYF

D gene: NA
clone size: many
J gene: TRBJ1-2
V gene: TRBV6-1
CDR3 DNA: TGTGCCAGCAGTTCGCAGGGGAACTATGGCTACACCTTC
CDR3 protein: CASSSQGNYGYTF

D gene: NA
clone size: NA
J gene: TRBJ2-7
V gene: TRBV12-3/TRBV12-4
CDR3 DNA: TGTGCCAGCAGCCTAGGACGGTGGGGCTACGAGCAGTACTTC
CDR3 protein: CASSLGRWGYEQYF